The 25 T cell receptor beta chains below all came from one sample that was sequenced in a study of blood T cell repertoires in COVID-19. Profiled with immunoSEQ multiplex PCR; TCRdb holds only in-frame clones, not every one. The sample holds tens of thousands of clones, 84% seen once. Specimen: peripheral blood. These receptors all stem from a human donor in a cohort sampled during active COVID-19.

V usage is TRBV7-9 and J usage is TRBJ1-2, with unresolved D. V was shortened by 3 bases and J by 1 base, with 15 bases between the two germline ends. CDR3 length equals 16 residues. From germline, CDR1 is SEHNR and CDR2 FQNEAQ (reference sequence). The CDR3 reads CASSFLGQTNNYGYTF. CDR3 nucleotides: TGTGCCAGCAGCTTTCTGGGTCAGACTAATAACTATGGCTACACCTTC.

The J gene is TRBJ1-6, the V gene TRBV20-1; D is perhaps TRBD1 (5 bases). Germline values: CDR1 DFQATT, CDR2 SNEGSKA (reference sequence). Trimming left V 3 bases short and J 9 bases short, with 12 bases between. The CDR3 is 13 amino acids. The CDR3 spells CSASIGGGSPLHF. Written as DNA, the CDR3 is TGCAGTGCTAGTATCGGGGGGGGTTCACCCCTCCACTTT.

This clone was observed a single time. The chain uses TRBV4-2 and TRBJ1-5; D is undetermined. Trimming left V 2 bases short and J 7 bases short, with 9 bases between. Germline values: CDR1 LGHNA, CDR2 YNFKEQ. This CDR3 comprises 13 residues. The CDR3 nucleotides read TGTGCCAGCAGCCAACAAGAGGGACAGCCCCAGCATTTT. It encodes CASSQQEGQPQHF.

The CDR3 DNA reads as TGTGCCAGCCAACCTGGGGGAGGGGAAGAGACCCAGTACTTC. Translated: CASQPGGGEETQYF. The gene calls are TRBV19 and TRBJ2-5; 7 positions match TRBD2. CDR3 length equals 14 residues. Germline loops: CDR1 LNHDA, CDR2 SQIVND (reference sequence). The J segment lost 3 bases and the V segment lost 9 bases, leaving 10 bases of the junction unmatched.

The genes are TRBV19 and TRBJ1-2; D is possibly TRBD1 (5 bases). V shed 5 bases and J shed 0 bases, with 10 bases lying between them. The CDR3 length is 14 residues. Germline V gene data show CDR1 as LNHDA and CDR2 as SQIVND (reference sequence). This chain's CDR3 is CASSATVSNYGYTF. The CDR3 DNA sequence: TGTGCCAGTAGTGCGACAGTCTCTAACTATGGCTACACCTTC.

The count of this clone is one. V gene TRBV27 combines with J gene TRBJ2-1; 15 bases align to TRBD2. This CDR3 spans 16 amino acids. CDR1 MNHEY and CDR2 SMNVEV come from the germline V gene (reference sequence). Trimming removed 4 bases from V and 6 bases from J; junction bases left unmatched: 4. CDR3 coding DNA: TGTGCCAGCAGTTCCTGGACTAGCGGGAGGGTCAATGAGCAGTTCTTC. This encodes CASSSWTSGRVNEQFF.

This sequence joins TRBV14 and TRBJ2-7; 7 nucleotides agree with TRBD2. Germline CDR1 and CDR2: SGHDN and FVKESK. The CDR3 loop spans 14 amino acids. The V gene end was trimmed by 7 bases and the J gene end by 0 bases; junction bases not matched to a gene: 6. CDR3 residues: CASTPVAGSYEQYF. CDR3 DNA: TGTGCCAGCACCCCGGTAGCGGGCTCCTACGAGCAGTACTTC.

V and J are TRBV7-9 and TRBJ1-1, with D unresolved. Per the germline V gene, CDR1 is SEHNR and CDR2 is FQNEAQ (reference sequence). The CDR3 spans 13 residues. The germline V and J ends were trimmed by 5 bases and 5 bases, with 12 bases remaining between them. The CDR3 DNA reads TGTGCCAGCAGCACCCCGTTGGAGACTGAAGCTTTCTTT. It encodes CASSTPLETEAFF.

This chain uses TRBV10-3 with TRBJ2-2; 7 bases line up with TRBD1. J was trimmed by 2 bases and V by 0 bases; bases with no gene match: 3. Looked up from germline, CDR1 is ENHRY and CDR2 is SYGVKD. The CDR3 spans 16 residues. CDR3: CAISESRGQNTGELFF. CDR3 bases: TGTGCCATCAGTGAGTCAAGGGGGCAAAACACCGGGGAGCTGTTTTTT.

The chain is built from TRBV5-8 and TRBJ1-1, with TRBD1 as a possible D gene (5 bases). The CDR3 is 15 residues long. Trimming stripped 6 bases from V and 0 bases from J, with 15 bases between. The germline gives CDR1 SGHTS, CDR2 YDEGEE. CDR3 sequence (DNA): TGTGCCAGCAACATCCAGGGCGTTCTGAACACTGAAGCTTTCTTT. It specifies CASNIQGVLNTEAFF. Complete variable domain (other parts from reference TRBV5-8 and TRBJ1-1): EAGVTQSPTHLIKTRGQQATLRCSPISGHTSVYWYQQALGLGLQFLLWYDEGEERNRGNFPPRFSGRQFPNYSSELNVNALELEDSALYLCASNIQGVLNTEAFFGQGTRLTVV.

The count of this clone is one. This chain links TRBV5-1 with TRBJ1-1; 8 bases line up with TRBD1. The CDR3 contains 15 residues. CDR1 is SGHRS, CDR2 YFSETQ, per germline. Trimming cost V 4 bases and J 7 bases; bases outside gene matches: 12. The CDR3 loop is CASSPDRVGGGEAFF. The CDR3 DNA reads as TGCGCCAGCAGCCCGGACAGGGTAGGCGGGGGTGAAGCTTTCTTT.

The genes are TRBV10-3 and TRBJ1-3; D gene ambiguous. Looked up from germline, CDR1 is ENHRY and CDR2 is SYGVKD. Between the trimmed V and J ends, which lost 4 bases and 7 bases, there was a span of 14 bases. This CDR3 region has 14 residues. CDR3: CAISVGDLDNTIYF. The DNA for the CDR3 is TGTGCCATCAGTGTCGGGGATCTGGACAACACCATATATTTT.

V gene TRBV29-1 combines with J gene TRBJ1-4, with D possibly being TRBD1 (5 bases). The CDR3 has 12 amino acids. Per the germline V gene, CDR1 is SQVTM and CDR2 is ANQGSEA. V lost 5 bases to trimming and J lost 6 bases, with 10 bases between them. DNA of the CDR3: TGCAGCGTTTCTGACAGTGATGAAAAACTGTTTTTT. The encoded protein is CSVSDSDEKLFF.

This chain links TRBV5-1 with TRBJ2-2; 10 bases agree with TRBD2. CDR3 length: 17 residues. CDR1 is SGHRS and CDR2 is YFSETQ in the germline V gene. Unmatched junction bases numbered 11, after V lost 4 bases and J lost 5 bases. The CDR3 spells CASSVPGLATPTGELFF. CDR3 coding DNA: TGCGCCAGCAGCGTACCGGGACTAGCGACTCCTACCGGGGAGCTGTTTTTT.

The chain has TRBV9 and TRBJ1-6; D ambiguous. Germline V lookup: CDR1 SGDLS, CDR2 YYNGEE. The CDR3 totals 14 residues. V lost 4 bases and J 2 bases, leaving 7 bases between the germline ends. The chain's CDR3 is CASSIRAYNSPLHF. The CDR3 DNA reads TGTGCCAGCAGCATCCGGGCCTATAATTCACCCCTCCACTTT.

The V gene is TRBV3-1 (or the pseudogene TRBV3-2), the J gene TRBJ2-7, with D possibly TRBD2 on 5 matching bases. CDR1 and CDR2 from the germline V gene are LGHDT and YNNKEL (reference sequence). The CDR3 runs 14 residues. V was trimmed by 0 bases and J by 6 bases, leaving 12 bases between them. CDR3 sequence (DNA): TGTGCCAGCAGCCAAGATCGACTAATCGTCGAGCAGTACTTC. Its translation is CASSQDRLIVEQYF.

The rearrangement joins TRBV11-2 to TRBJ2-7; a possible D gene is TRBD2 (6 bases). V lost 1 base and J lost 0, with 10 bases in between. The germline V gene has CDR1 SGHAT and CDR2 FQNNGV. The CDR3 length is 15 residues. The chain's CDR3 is CASSLGGGASYEQYF. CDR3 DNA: TGTGCCAGCAGCTTAGGTGGAGGGGCCTCCTACGAGCAGTACTTC.

The CDR3 nucleotides are TGCGCCAGCAGTGGGAGGTTAGGAGAGCAGTACTTC. This gives the protein CASSGRLGEQYF. The chain couples TRBV10-1 to TRBJ2-7; a weak D match, TRBD2 (5 bases). CDR1 is WNHNN, CDR2 SYGVQD, per germline (reference sequence). There are 12 residues in the CDR3. Trimming stripped 4 bases from V and 7 bases from J, with 11 bases between.

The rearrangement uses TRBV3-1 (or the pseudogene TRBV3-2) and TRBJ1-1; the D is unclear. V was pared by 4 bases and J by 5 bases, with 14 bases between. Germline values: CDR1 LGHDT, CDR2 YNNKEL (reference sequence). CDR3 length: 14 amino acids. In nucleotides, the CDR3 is TGTGCCAGCAGCCTACGTAGGACGGGGACTGAAGCTTTCTTT. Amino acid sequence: CASSLRRTGTEAFF.

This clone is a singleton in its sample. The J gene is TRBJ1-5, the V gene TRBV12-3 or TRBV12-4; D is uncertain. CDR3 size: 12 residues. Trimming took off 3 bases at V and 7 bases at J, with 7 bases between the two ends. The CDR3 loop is CASSLAGQPQHF. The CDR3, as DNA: TGTGCCAGCAGTTTGGCGGGCCAGCCCCAGCATTTT.

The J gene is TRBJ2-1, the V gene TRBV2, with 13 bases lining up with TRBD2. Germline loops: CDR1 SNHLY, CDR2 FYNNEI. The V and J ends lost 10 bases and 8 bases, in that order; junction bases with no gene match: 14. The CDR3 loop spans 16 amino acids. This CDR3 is CATTENPGLAGDEQFF. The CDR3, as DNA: TGTGCCACCACCGAGAACCCCGGACTAGCGGGAGATGAGCAGTTCTTC.

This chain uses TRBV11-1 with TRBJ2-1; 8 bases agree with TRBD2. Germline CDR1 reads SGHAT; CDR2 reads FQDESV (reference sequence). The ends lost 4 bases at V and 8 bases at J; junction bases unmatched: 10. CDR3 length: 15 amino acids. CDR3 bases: TGTGCCAGCAGCTCCTTAGCGGGAAAGGGCGATGAGCAGTTCTTC. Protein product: CASSSLAGKGDEQFF.

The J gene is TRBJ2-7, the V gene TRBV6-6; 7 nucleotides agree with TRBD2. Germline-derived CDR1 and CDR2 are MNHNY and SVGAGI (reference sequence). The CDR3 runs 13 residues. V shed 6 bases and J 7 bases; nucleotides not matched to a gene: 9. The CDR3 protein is CASSGRDYEEQYF. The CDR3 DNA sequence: TGTGCCAGCAGCGGCCGGGACTATGAGGAGCAGTACTTC.

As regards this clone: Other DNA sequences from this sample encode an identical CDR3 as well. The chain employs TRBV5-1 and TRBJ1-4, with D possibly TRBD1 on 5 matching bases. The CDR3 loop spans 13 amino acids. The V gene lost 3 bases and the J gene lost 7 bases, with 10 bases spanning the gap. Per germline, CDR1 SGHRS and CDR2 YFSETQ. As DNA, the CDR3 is TGCGCCAGCAGCTCCCAGGGAGGTGAAAAACTGTTTTTT. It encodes CASSSQGGEKLFF.

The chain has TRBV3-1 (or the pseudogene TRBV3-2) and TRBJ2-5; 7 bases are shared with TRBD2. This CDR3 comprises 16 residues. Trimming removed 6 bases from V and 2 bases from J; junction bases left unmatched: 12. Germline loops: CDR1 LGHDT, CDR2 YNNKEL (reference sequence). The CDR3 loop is CASRSSGVGGQETQYF. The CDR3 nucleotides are TGTGCCAGCAGATCAAGCGGGGTCGGTGGGCAAGAGACCCAGTACTTC.